Listed below are T cell receptor beta chains from one sample, sequenced in a study of early T cells in non-severe SARS-CoV-2 infection. TCRdb analysed the 5' RACE reads with MiXCR anew, one entry per CDR3 protein. The table includes fewer than 120,000 distinct CDR3 sequences, roughly 12% detected once. The sequences come from whole blood, collected at baseline. All receptors come from an adult who was a healthcare worker with PCR-confirmed SARS-CoV-2 infection or an uninfected control (not recorded which). The CDR3 runs from the conserved cysteine through the conserved F or W. The order of the fields is CDR3 protein, J gene, V gene.

cdr3_aa: CASSPTASVSYEQYF; j_call: TRBJ2-7; v_call: TRBV7-9
cdr3_aa: CASSEARKNTEAFF; j_call: TRBJ1-1; v_call: TRBV2
cdr3_aa: CASVGGVSYNEQFF; j_call: TRBJ2-1; v_call: TRBV6-1
cdr3_aa: CASSYDWTNEQFF; j_call: TRBJ2-1; v_call: TRBV7-8
cdr3_aa: CATRLDYANTGELFF; j_call: TRBJ2-2; v_call: TRBV15
cdr3_aa: CASSPPATSTDTQYF; j_call: TRBJ2-3; v_call: TRBV7-9
cdr3_aa: CATSREGHDEQFF; j_call: TRBJ2-1; v_call: TRBV15
cdr3_aa: CAWSKTGASYNSPLHF; j_call: TRBJ1-6; v_call: TRBV30
cdr3_aa: CASSGGDRNYGYTF; j_call: TRBJ1-2; v_call: TRBV2
cdr3_aa: CASSLVEARQNEQFF; j_call: TRBJ2-1; v_call: TRBV5-1
cdr3_aa: CASSSQGGGYTF; j_call: TRBJ1-2; v_call: TRBV2
cdr3_aa: CASSPLGQGVAFF; j_call: TRBJ1-1; v_call: TRBV6-5
cdr3_aa: CASSPTAIYEQYF; j_call: TRBJ2-7; v_call: TRBV11-2
cdr3_aa: CASSLRAPGPYEQYF; j_call: TRBJ2-7; v_call: TRBV7-6
cdr3_aa: CASSLSETQYF; j_call: TRBJ2-5; v_call: TRBV5-1
cdr3_aa: CASSQDVTGAGVELFF; j_call: TRBJ2-2; v_call: TRBV4-1
cdr3_aa: CASSLTSGRIGELFF; j_call: TRBJ2-2; v_call: TRBV5-6
cdr3_aa: CASRGQGDTEAFF; j_call: TRBJ1-1; v_call: TRBV6-4
cdr3_aa: CASSFYTSSHEQYF; j_call: TRBJ2-7; v_call: TRBV5-1
cdr3_aa: CSANRQGTEAFF; j_call: TRBJ1-1; v_call: TRBV20-1
cdr3_aa: CASSWTSGVTDTQYF; j_call: TRBJ2-3; v_call: TRBV7-3
cdr3_aa: CASSVDRANYGYTF; j_call: TRBJ1-2; v_call: TRBV6-5
cdr3_aa: CASSESGGEGPKQYF; j_call: TRBJ2-7; v_call: TRBV6-1
cdr3_aa: CASSLLAGGAPTQYF; j_call: TRBJ2-3; v_call: TRBV7-2
cdr3_aa: CASSPGTYTQYF; j_call: TRBJ2-3; v_call: TRBV7-3
cdr3_aa: CASSAITGTSLEKLFF; j_call: TRBJ1-4; v_call: TRBV2